Presented here are 9 T cell receptor beta chains from one specimen sequenced in a study of blood T cell repertoires in COVID-19. TCRdb keeps only in-frame clones here, not all; method: immunoSEQ multiplex PCR. Of roughly 280,000 clones in the sample, about 85% were seen once. The sequencing input was PBMCs or T cells enriched from blood (not recorded which). Receptors originate from a woman aged 45-65 years who had recovered from COVID-19.

This chain joins TRBV28 and TRBJ2-2, with 9 nucleotides matching TRBD1. The V and J ends lost 7 bases and 4 bases, in that order; junction bases with no gene match: 7. The CDR3 is 15 amino acids. The germline CDR1 and CDR2 sequences are MDHEN and SYDVKM. The CDR3 nucleotides read TGTGCCAGCACAGAAAGGGACAGGGCCACCGGGGAGCTGTTTTTT. Translated, it gives CASTERDRATGELFF.

V is TRBV27 and J is TRBJ2-7; 7 nucleotides align to TRBD2. This CDR3 is built from 16 residues. Trimming cost V 4 bases and J 2 bases; bases outside gene matches: 11. The germline V gene encodes CDR1 MNHEY and CDR2 SMNVEV (reference sequence). The CDR3 spells CASSSGRTGLPYEQYF. The CDR3 bases are TGTGCCAGCAGTTCAGGGAGAACGGGACTACCCTACGAGCAGTACTTC.

This clone was seen only once. The V gene is TRBV5-1, the J gene TRBJ2-7, with 9 bases matching TRBD1. The CDR3 covers 14 residues. V shed 0 bases and J 4 bases; nucleotides not matched to a gene: 2. Germline V gene sequence: CDR1 SGHRS, CDR2 YFSETQ. CDR3 bases: TGCGCCAGCAGCTTGGGACAGGGGGGATACGAGCAGTACTTC. This codes for CASSLGQGGYEQYF.

V and J are TRBV5-3 and TRBJ1-1; D unclear. TRBV5-3 is treated as an ORF (open reading frame) with a function not yet certain. The V end was cut by 5 bases, the J end by 1 base, with 12 bases between. The CDR3 totals 14 residues. The CDR3: CARSRRVGNTEAFF. CDR3 nucleotide sequence: TGTGCCAGAAGTCGGAGGGTCGGGAACACTGAAGCTTTCTTT.

The chain carries TRBV27 and TRBJ1-4; D call uncertain. The CDR3 length is 13 residues. Trimming pared 6 bases from V and 6 bases from J, leaving 11 bases between. Germline CDR1 and CDR2: MNHEY and SMNVEV (reference sequence). The DNA of the CDR3 is TGTGCCAGCAGACTGCATGGTGATGAAAAACTGTTTTTT. This codes for CASRLHGDEKLFF. Variable domain in full (rest from reference TRBV27 and TRBJ1-4): EAQVTQNPRYLITVTGKKLTVTCSQNMNHEYMSWYRQDPGLGLRQIYYSMNVEVTDKGDVPEGYKVSRKEKRNFPLILESPSPNQTSLYFCASRLHGDEKLFFGSGTQLSVL.

The chain combines TRBV7-2 with TRBJ1-1; 9 positions match TRBD1. Germline V CDR1 and CDR2: SGHTA, FQGNSA. This CDR3 region has 14 residues. Trimming cost V 3 bases and J 3 bases; bases outside gene matches: 2. CDR3 DNA sequence: TGTGCCAGCAGCTTTGGACAGGGGCACACTGAAGCTTTCTTT. The encoded protein is CASSFGQGHTEAFF.

The V and J genes are TRBV5-4 and TRBJ1-6; 9 nucleotides match TRBD1. Germline CDR1 SGHNT, CDR2 YYREEE (reference sequence). V gave up 5 bases and J gave up 6 bases; unmatched junction bases: 6. This CDR3 is 15 amino acids long. The CDR3 loop is CASSLRTGANSPLHF. The CDR3 coding sequence is TGTGCCAGCAGTTTAAGGACAGGGGCTAATTCACCCCTCCACTTT. Full variable domain (remainder filled in from reference TRBV5-4 and TRBJ1-6): ETGVTQSPTHLIKTRGQQVTLRCSSQSGHNTVSWYQQALGQGPQFIFQYYREEENGRGNFPPRFSGLQFPNYSSELNVNALELDDSALYLCASSLRTGANSPLHFGNGTRLTVT.

The chain recombines TRBV11-1 with TRBJ2-1; D is undetermined. This CDR3 is built from 12 residues. Germline V gene sequence: CDR1 SGHAT, CDR2 FQDESV (reference sequence). V was cut by 4 bases and J by 7 bases, with 8 bases left in between. CDR3 amino acids: CASSSSRNEQFF. In DNA, the CDR3 is TGTGCCAGCAGCTCATCTCGGAATGAGCAGTTCTTC.

This rearrangement joins TRBV28 to TRBJ1-1, with D tentatively TRBD1 (5 bases). CDR3 length: 17 amino acids. The ends were cut back, 6 bases at V and 4 bases at J, with 24 bases in the middle. From germline, CDR1 is MDHEN and CDR2 SYDVKM. The CDR3 loop is CASSQIRTWTSSTEAFF. CDR3 DNA: TGTGCCAGCAGCCAGATACGAACGTGGACATCGAGCACTGAAGCTTTCTTT. Variable domain in full (rest from reference TRBV28 and TRBJ1-1): DVKVTQSSRYLVKRTGEKVFLECVQDMDHENMFWYRQDPGLGLRLIYFSYDVKMKEKGDIPEGYSVSREKKERFSLILESASTNQTSMYLCASSQIRTWTSSTEAFFGQGTRLTVV.